Listed below are T cell receptor beta chains from one sample, sequenced in a study of T cell repertoires in cytomegalovirus infection. TCRdb re-derived calls from the reads in MiXCR, one entry per CDR3 protein. The sample lists 200,000 to 300,000 distinct CDR3 sequences, 8% to 9.5% occurring once. Sequencing used PBMCs. The receptors come from a human donor in good health (CMV status not recorded). Some clones in this sample may be carry-over from other donors' samples. Both conserved end residues are part of each CDR3. D genes are given only for firm matches. Only part of the rows carry a size: once, few, many, or a class if the clone is expanded.

clone_size	v_call	d_call	j_call	cdr3_length	cdr3_nt	cdr3_aa
many	TRBV7-2	.	TRBJ1-4	15	TGTGCCAGCAGGTTTGCGGGAAATAGGGATGAAAAACTGTTTTTT	CASRFAGNRDEKLFF
.	TRBV7-8	TRBD1	TRBJ1-1	16	TGTGCCAGCAGCGACCTGAACAGGGGACTAAACACTGAAGCTTTCTTT	CASSDLNRGLNTEAFF
.	TRBV27	TRBD1	TRBJ1-1	16	TGTGCCAGCAGTTTACTTCCTGGGACAGGAATAACTGAAGCTTTCTTT	CASSLLPGTGITEAFF
.	TRBV5-4	.	TRBJ2-3	16	TGTGCCAGCAGCTTGGCCGGGCAGGGCCACACAGATACGCAGTATTTT	CASSLAGQGHTDTQYF
.	TRBV19	.	TRBJ2-1	15	TGTGCCAGTAGTATGGGCAGGGTGGCCTACAATGAGCAGTTCTTC	CASSMGRVAYNEQFF
few	TRBV6-1	.	TRBJ1-1	17	TGTGCCAGCAGTGACGCGGGGGGAACCCCGTGGAACACTGAAGCTTTCTTT	CASSDAGGTPWNTEAFF
many	TRBV11-2	.	TRBJ2-7	14	TGTGCCAGCGCAGCCCGAGCGAGTGAGAGCGAGCAGTACTTC	CASAARASESEQYF
many	TRBV28	.	TRBJ2-1	14	TGTGCCAGCAGTTCGACTAGCTCCTACAATGAGCAGTTCTTC	CASSSTSSYNEQFF
.	TRBV7-2	.	TRBJ1-2	15	TGTGCCAGCAGCCCGAGGGGCTCCGGAAACTATGGCTACACCTTC	CASSPRGSGNYGYTF
few	TRBV18	.	TRBJ2-5	16	TGTGCCAGCTCACCACCGGGGGGCCCCGGCCAAGAGACCCAGTACTTC	CASSPPGGPGQETQYF
many	TRBV7-2	.	TRBJ2-2	14	TGTGCCAGCAGCACCCGTCCGAACACCGGGGAGCTGTTTTTT	CASSTRPNTGELFF
many	TRBV7-2	.	TRBJ2-5	14	TGTGCCAGCAGCGCCTACGGGAACCAAGAGACCCAGTACTTC	CASSAYGNQETQYF
few	TRBV6-2/TRBV6-3	TRBD1	TRBJ1-1	15	TGTGCCAGCAGTAGACAGGGGAGTATGAACACTGAAGCTTTCTTT	CASSRQGSMNTEAFF
few	TRBV19	TRBD2	TRBJ2-1	16	TGTGCCAGTAGAGACCTGGGGGGGGGTGCCTACAATGAGCAGTTCTTC	CASRDLGGGAYNEQFF
many	TRBV7-2	TRBD1	TRBJ2-7	15	TGTGCCAGCAGCCCTGGGGGACAGGGTCGGCACGAGCAGTACTTC	CASSPGGQGRHEQYF
.	TRBV2	TRBD1	TRBJ1-1	15	TGTGCCAGCAGGGCCGCGGGACAGGGAAAGCCTGAAGCTTGCTTT	CASRAAGQGKPEACF
many	TRBV7-8	.	TRBJ2-7	14	TGTGCCAGCAGCTCGGGGACATTTTCCTACGAGCAGTACTTC	CASSSGTFSYEQYF
.	TRBV7-2	.	TRBJ1-6	15	TGTGCCAGCAGTCCCAACCGGGACGGGAATTCACCCCTCCACTTT	CASSPNRDGNSPLHF
many	TRBV7-9	.	TRBJ1-1	15	TGTGCCAGCAGCCCACATCCCGGACAGAGGACTGAAGCTTTCTTT	CASSPHPGQRTEAFF
few	TRBV6-2/TRBV6-3	TRBD1	TRBJ2-4	18	TGTGCCAGCAGAAAAGCCCGACAGGGAAAACTAGCCAAAAACATTCAGTACTTC	CASRKARQGKLAKNIQYF
.	TRBV28	TRBD1	TRBJ2-7	15	TGTGCCAGCAGTCGGACAGGGGGGATTCGCTACGAGCAGTACTTC	CASSRTGGIRYEQYF
.	TRBV20-1	TRBD1	TRBJ2-5	14	TGCAGTGCGACCGACAGGGTTGAAGGGGAGACCCAGTACTTC	CSATDRVEGETQYF
many	TRBV7-9	.	TRBJ2-5	15	TGTGCCAGCAGCTTAGTGAGGGGAGCAGAAGAGACCCAGTACTTC	CASSLVRGAEETQYF
few	TRBV28	.	TRBJ1-6	14	TGTGCCAGCAACCCCGCGGGCGGCAATTCACCCCTCCACTTT	CASNPAGGNSPLHF
many	TRBV7-2	.	TRBJ2-3	14	TGTGCCAGCAGCTTAGCGGAGATACTACCTCGACTGTATTTT	CASSLAEILPRLYF
.	TRBV30	TRBD1	TRBJ2-1	14	TGTGCCTGGAGTGATCTGACAGGGGAAGGTGAGCAGTTCTTC	CAWSDLTGEGEQFF
many	TRBV7-2	TRBD1	TRBJ1-2	14	TGTGCCAGCAGGAGTAGGACAGGGGGCTATGGCTACACCTTC	CASRSRTGGYGYTF